The 15 T cell receptor beta chains in this list originate from one sample, sequenced in a study of blood T cell repertoires in COVID-19 (dated by TCRdb to 2019 to 2021). Library preparation employed the immunoSEQ multiplex PCR assay. Sourced from immuneACCESS, this table was stored by TCRdb with only in-frame sequences that have V and J called. A share of the clones is absent; for the studies checked, an unresolved V gene accounts for under half, and the remainder has no known explanation. The sample table lists over 250,000 clones, around 85% of them with a count of one. 11% of the sample belongs to the ten largest clones. What was sequenced was peripheral blood. The receptors were sampled from a woman in her seventies with acute or convalescent COVID-19.

This clone was detected once. The chain employs TRBV2 and TRBJ2-1, with TRBD1 identical over 7 bases. Germline CDR1 is SNHLY and CDR2 is FYNNEI. V was clipped by 5 bases and J by 2 bases; unmatched bases: 6. The CDR3 has 15 amino acids. The CDR3 protein is CASSRAGGTYNEQFF. CDR3 sequence (DNA): TGTGCCAGCAGTCGGGCAGGGGGAACCTACAATGAGCAGTTCTTC.

V is TRBV12-3 or TRBV12-4 and J is TRBJ2-1; a weak D match, TRBD2 (5 bases). The CDR3 is 12 residues long. Trimming removed 2 bases from V and 11 bases from J, with 10 bases in between. Here the CDR3 reads CASSLNSGKQFF. The CDR3 bases are TGTGCCAGCAGTTTAAATTCGGGGAAGCAGTTCTTC.

This chain connects TRBV29-1 to TRBJ2-7; D is possibly TRBD2 (7 bases). V lost 6 bases and J 2 bases, leaving 8 bases between the germline ends. This CDR3 has 11 residues. Per the germline V gene, CDR1 is SQVTM and CDR2 is ANQGSEA. The CDR3 protein is CSVGGPYEQYF. The DNA of the CDR3 is TGCAGCGTGGGGGGGCCCTACGAGCAGTACTTC.

CDR3 in amino acids: CASSELTASYEQYF. In nucleotides, the CDR3 is TGTGCCAGCAGTGAACTGACAGCTTCCTACGAGCAGTACTTC. The chain has TRBV6-1 and TRBJ2-7; tentative D call: TRBD1 (5 bases). Germline CDR1 and CDR2: MNHNS and SASEGT. Trimming took 2 bases from V and 1 from J, leaving 9 bases between them. This CDR3 has 14 amino acids.

The chain couples TRBV6-6 to TRBJ2-5; TRBD2 aligns across 7 bases. V was clipped by 0 bases and J by 4 bases; unmatched bases: 2. Germline V gives CDR1 MNHNY, CDR2 SVGAGI (reference sequence). This CDR3 spans 14 amino acids. CDR3 sequence: CASSYSSGVETQYF. CDR3 in DNA: TGTGCCAGCAGTTACTCGAGCGGGGTAGAGACCCAGTACTTC.

V is TRBV6-5 and J is TRBJ1-5; D unresolved. Trimming took 4 bases from V and 10 from J, leaving 11 bases between them. CDR3 size: 12 residues. Germline V gene data show CDR1 as MNHEY and CDR2 as SVGAGI. The CDR3 coding sequence is TGTGCCAGCAGTTCGAGAGGGCTTCCCCAGCATTTT. Residues: CASSSRGLPQHF.

This sequence joins TRBV21-1 and TRBJ1-2; TRBD1 is the table's D call and was not checked against the DNA. TRBV21-1 is a pseudogene locus. This CDR3 is built from 14 residues. The chain's CDR3 is CASGDRIANYGYTF. CDR3 bases: TGTGCCAGCGGTGACAGGATAGCTAACTATGGCTACACCTTC.

Note on this clone: This is likely a read error, given that the CDR3 carries no conserved phenylalanine or tryptophan at its end. It is unclear where the CDR3 begins or ends on the DNA, so no DNA is shown, and the CDR3 is as TCRdb lists it. The chain links TRBV27 to TRBJ2-3; the table calls TRBD2, which could not be checked here. Germline V gene data show CDR1 as MNHEY and CDR2 as SMNVEV (reference sequence). The CDR3 is 14 residues long, ends included. The chain's CDR3 is CASSLPHFGTRGSD.

This chain's CDR3 is CASSQDRGQGPNTGELFF. CDR3 DNA sequence: TGCGCCAGCAGCCAAGATAGGGGACAGGGACCGAACACCGGGGAGCTGTTTTTT. This chain connects TRBV4-1 to TRBJ2-2; 9 bases match TRBD1. In germline, CDR1 is MGHRA, CDR2 YSYEKL. CDR3 size: 18 residues. V lost 0 bases and J lost 0; bases outside the gene matches: 5.

This clone was picked up one time. The rearrangement links TRBV7-9 to TRBJ2-2; D might be TRBD2 (6 bases). The germline V gene has CDR1 SEHNR and CDR2 FQNEAQ (reference sequence). The CDR3 spans 13 residues. The germline V and J ends were trimmed by 1 base and 7 bases, with 7 bases remaining between them. Here the CDR3 reads CASSLVADGELFF. In nucleotides, the CDR3 is TGTGCCAGCAGCTTAGTAGCGGACGGGGAGCTGTTTTTT.

In its sample, this clone was seen once. The chain employs TRBV6-5 and TRBJ1-1; 8 positions match TRBD1. This CDR3 is built from 14 residues. Germline V gene lookup returns CDR1 MNHEY and CDR2 SVGAGI. The V segment lost 0 bases and the J segment 7 bases; nucleotides outside the gene matches: 4. In DNA form, the CDR3 reads TGTGCCAGCAGTTACTCGACAGGGGTTGATGAAGCTTTCTTT. Translating it yields CASSYSTGVDEAFF.

This clone is a singleton in its sample. The rearrangement links TRBV6-5 to TRBJ2-2, with TRBD2 matching over 11 bases. Per germline, CDR1 MNHEY and CDR2 SVGAGI. The junction had 4 bases not matched to a gene; V was cut back by 7 bases and J by 3 bases. The CDR3 length is 15 residues. CDR3 in DNA: TGTGCCAGCACAATAGCGGGGGGGGACACCGGGGAGCTGTTTTTT. Residues: CASTIAGGDTGELFF.

This sequence joins TRBV19 and TRBJ1-4, with D perhaps matching TRBD1 (6 bases). This CDR3 has 13 residues. V lost 6 bases and J lost 6, with 11 bases in between. In germline, CDR1 is LNHDA, CDR2 SQIVND (reference sequence). The CDR3 sequence: CASRTGRDEKLFF. The CDR3 bases are TGTGCCAGTAGAACAGGGAGAGATGAAAAACTGTTTTTT.

Only a few counts were recorded for this clone. In the same sample, other DNA sequences code for this CDR3. The chain joins TRBV2 to TRBJ1-2, with 7 bases matching TRBD1. This CDR3 has 13 amino acids. Germline V lookup: CDR1 SNHLY, CDR2 FYNNEI. The junction had 3 bases not matched to a gene; V was cut back by 6 bases and J by 2 bases. CDR3 nucleotides: TGTGCCAGCAGACCGGACAGGAACTATGGCTACACCTTC. Residues: CASRPDRNYGYTF.

This chain joins TRBV19 and TRBJ2-2; unclear D gene. V was clipped by 1 base and J by 4 bases, with 13 bases between them. The germline gives CDR1 LNHDA, CDR2 SQIVND (reference sequence). The CDR3 length is 16 residues. CDR3 region: CASSIVGRTSTGELFF. For the CDR3, the DNA is TGTGCCAGTAGTATAGTGGGCAGAACCTCCACCGGGGAGCTGTTTTTT.